Each of the 21 T cell receptor beta chains below was sequenced from the same sample in a study of OX40 agonist ivuxolimab in advanced cancers. Clones were sequenced by immunoSEQ multiplex PCR, and TCRdb holds only the in-frame ones, with some missing. The sample lists tens of thousands of clones, more than 75% occurring once. The sample consisted of CD4+ or CD8+ T cells sorted from blood, taken in a trial of the OX40 agonist ivuxolimab. The receptors were gathered from an adult with an advanced solid tumor such as melanoma, head and neck, liver or kidney cancer.

The rearrangement uses TRBV6-5 and TRBJ1-2; D might be TRBD1 (5 bases). Germline CDR1 is MNHEY and CDR2 is SVGAGI. This CDR3 contains 14 residues. V lost 1 base, J lost 6 bases, and 12 bases lay in between. The CDR3 spells CASSYWGDGNGYTF. CDR3 in DNA: TGTGCCAGCAGTTACTGGGGGGACGGGAATGGCTACACCTTC.

The rearrangement uses TRBV7-9 and TRBJ1-4; no reliable D call. This CDR3 has 15 residues. The V end lost 5 bases, the J end lost 8 bases, and 18 bases lay between the germline ends. CDR1 SEHNR and CDR2 FQNEAQ come from the germline V gene (reference sequence). This CDR3 is CASSGTLRGGEKLFF. CDR3 DNA sequence: TGTGCCAGCAGCGGCACCCTAAGAGGTGGCGAAAAACTGTTTTTT.

The J gene is TRBJ2-4, the V gene TRBV19; D unclear. The germline gives CDR1 LNHDA, CDR2 SQIVND (reference sequence). The CDR3 sequence is 11 residues long. Trimming took off 6 bases at V and 6 bases at J, with 6 bases between the two ends. The DNA of the CDR3 is TGTGCCAGTAGCCAATCAAACATTCAGTACTTC. Amino acid sequence: CASSQSNIQYF.

V and J are TRBV7-9 and TRBJ2-1, with D hard to call. The CDR3 has 11 amino acids. V lost 1 base to trimming and J lost 8 bases, with 3 bases between them. CDR1 is SEHNR, CDR2 FQNEAQ, per germline (reference sequence). The CDR3 sequence: CASSLVDEQFF. CDR3 sequence (DNA): TGTGCCAGCAGCTTAGTAGATGAGCAGTTCTTC.

J is TRBJ2-5 and V is TRBV5-1; 11 nucleotides match TRBD2. Germline V gives CDR1 SGHRS, CDR2 YFSETQ. V was clipped by 0 bases and J by 2 bases; unmatched bases: 6. CDR3 length equals 17 residues. The CDR3 DNA follows: TGCGCCAGCAGCTTGGCAGGACTAGCGGGCTATCAAGAGACCCAGTACTTC. It yields the protein CASSLAGLAGYQETQYF.

The table lists this clone with a few counts. The V call is TRBV6-4, the J call TRBJ2-6, with D perhaps TRBD1 (5 bases). The CDR3 is 15 amino acids. Germline CDR1 reads MRHNA; CDR2 reads SNTAGT. The germline V and J ends were trimmed by 3 bases and 2 bases, with 8 bases remaining between them. CDR3: CASSEQATGANVLTF. Here the CDR3 DNA reads TGTGCCAGCAGTGAACAGGCGACTGGGGCCAACGTCCTGACTTTC.

The gene calls are TRBV4-1 and TRBJ2-7; D is possibly TRBD2 (5 bases). The V gene's germline CDR1 is MGHRA and CDR2 YSYEKL. V was trimmed by 3 bases and J by 2 bases, leaving 14 bases between them. This CDR3 contains 15 residues. The CDR3 here is CASSHTAVGTYEQYF. In DNA form, the CDR3 reads TGCGCCAGCAGCCACACAGCGGTTGGGACCTACGAGCAGTACTTC.

The V call is TRBV5-1, the J call TRBJ2-1, with 12 nucleotides matching TRBD2. V was clipped by 2 bases and J by 8 bases; unmatched bases: 8. This CDR3 spans 16 amino acids. Germline values: CDR1 SGHRS, CDR2 YFSETQ. CDR3 loop: CASSFLTSGRGDEQFF. The CDR3 bases are TGCGCCAGCAGCTTCCTGACTAGCGGGAGAGGGGATGAGCAGTTCTTC.

This clone has a single count. The rearrangement links TRBV5-6 to TRBJ2-1; D may be TRBD1 (5 bases). Between the trimmed V and J ends, which lost 3 bases and 7 bases, there was a span of 23 bases. Germline assignment: CDR1 SGHDT and CDR2 YYEEEE. The CDR3 extends over 17 amino acids. The chain's CDR3 is CASSYKQARGRRNEQFF. CDR3 DNA: TGTGCCAGCAGCTACAAGCAAGCAAGGGGTCGGCGTAATGAGCAGTTCTTC.

The chain has TRBV11-2 and TRBJ1-5; no clear D. The germline V gene encodes CDR1 SGHAT and CDR2 FQNNGV. Trimming pared 1 base from V and 8 bases from J, leaving 9 bases between. The CDR3 spans 13 residues. For the CDR3, the DNA is TGTGCCAGCAGCTTAGGGGCGAATGAGCCCCAGCATTTT. This encodes CASSLGANEPQHF. Drawing the rest from reference TRBV11-2 and TRBJ1-5, the complete variable domain is EAGVAQSPRYKIIEKRQSVAFWCNPISGHATLYWYQQILGQGPKLLIQFQNNGVVDDSQLPKDRFSAERLKGVDSTLKIQPAKLEDSAVYLCASSLGANEPQHFGDGTRLSIL.

As DNA, the CDR3 is TGTGCCAGCAGTAGGCGGGAGGTCGGGAACATTCAGTACTTC. Its protein product is CASSRREVGNIQYF. V and J are TRBV27 and TRBJ2-4, with TRBD2 identical over 8 bases. Trimming cost V 5 bases and J 7 bases; bases outside gene matches: 7. The V gene's germline CDR1 is MNHEY and CDR2 SMNVEV (reference sequence). The CDR3 runs 14 residues.

This sequence joins TRBV21-1 and TRBJ2-1; the table's TRBD1 call for D was not verified on the DNA. TRBV21-1 is reported as a pseudogene. The CDR3 has 14 amino acids. The CDR3 sequence is CASLRWQNNNEQFF. Written as DNA, the CDR3 is TGTGCCAGCCTCAGATGGCAGAATAACAATGAGCAGTTCTTC.

The V gene is TRBV7-9, the J gene TRBJ1-3; D is unclear. The CDR3 is made up of 12 amino acids. V was shortened by 2 bases and J by 6 bases, with 5 bases between the two germline ends. The germline CDR1 and CDR2 sequences are SEHNR and FQNEAQ (reference sequence). CDR3 loop: CASSLSENTIYF. CDR3 nucleotides: TGTGCCAGCAGCTTAAGTGAAAACACCATATATTTT.

V and J are TRBV5-6 and TRBJ2-3, with 12 bases lining up with TRBD2. Trimming removed 4 bases from V and 6 bases from J; junction bases left unmatched: 6. Germline CDR1 reads SGHDT; CDR2 reads YYEEEE. The length of the CDR3 is 15 residues. The DNA for the CDR3 is TGTGCCAGCAGCCCCGGGACTAGCGGGTTGGATACGCAGTATTTT. Protein product: CASSPGTSGLDTQYF. Variable domain in full (rest from reference TRBV5-6 and TRBJ2-3): DAGVTQSPTHLIKTRGQQVTLRCSPKSGHDTVSWYQQALGQGPQFIFQYYEEEERQRGNFPDRFSGHQFPNYSSELNVNALLLGDSALYLCASSPGTSGLDTQYFGPGTRLTVL.

Only a few counts were recorded for this clone. The CDR3: CASSTGQGTGELFF. DNA of the CDR3: TGCGCCAGCAGCACCGGACAGGGCACCGGGGAGCTGTTTTTT. The chain uses TRBV5-1 and TRBJ2-2; TRBD1 matches 8 bases. With V trimmed by 4 bases and J by 4 bases, 3 bases remained unmatched. This CDR3 is 14 amino acids long. Looked up from germline, CDR1 is SGHRS and CDR2 is YFSETQ.

This clone was found a few times. The gene calls are TRBV19 and TRBJ1-1; the D is unclear. V lost 1 base and J lost 10, with 10 bases in between. Germline CDR1 and CDR2: LNHDA and SQIVND (reference sequence). CDR3 length equals 12 residues. The CDR3 coding sequence is TGTGCCAGTAGTATAGTAGGTAGAGGAGCTTTCTTT. Encoded protein: CASSIVGRGAFF.

This clone was counted a few times. The J gene is TRBJ2-2, the V gene TRBV19; D gene unclear. Between the trimmed V and J ends, which lost 3 bases and 1 base, there was a span of 6 bases. CDR3 size: 14 residues. Germline V CDR1 and CDR2: LNHDA, SQIVND (reference sequence). The CDR3 sequence is CASSMGVNTGELFF. The CDR3, as DNA: TGTGCCAGTAGTATGGGTGTGAACACCGGGGAGCTGTTTTTT.

The chain employs TRBV5-1 and TRBJ2-6; TRBD1 matches at 11 bases. Germline loops: CDR1 SGHRS, CDR2 YFSETQ. The CDR3 spans 19 residues. J was trimmed by 0 bases and V by 4 bases; bases with no gene match: 9. CDR3 region: CASSIQPGQGVSGANVLTF. For the CDR3, the DNA is TGCGCCAGCAGCATCCAACCGGGACAGGGGGTCTCTGGGGCCAACGTCCTGACTTTC.

This chain connects TRBV28 to TRBJ2-5; 8 nucleotides align to TRBD2. The DNA end lines up better with TRBJ2-7; the J call may be wrong. The CDR3 has 14 amino acids. Germline V gene sequence: CDR1 MDHEN, CDR2 SYDVKM. The CDR3 reads CASSLAGGSYEQYF. Written as DNA, the CDR3 is TGTGCCAGCAGTTTAGCGGGAGGTTCCTACGAGCAGTACTTC.

The chain joins TRBV6-5 to TRBJ2-3; 8 bases match TRBD1. Germline CDR1 is MNHEY and CDR2 is SVGAGI. This CDR3 has 13 residues. The V segment lost 6 bases and the J segment 3 bases; nucleotides outside the gene matches: 2. The CDR3 DNA is TGTGCCAGCAGGGACAGGGTAACAGATACGCAGTATTTT. This translates into CASRDRVTDTQYF.

The J gene is TRBJ1-5, the V gene TRBV9; D gene ambiguous. V shed 1 base and J shed 4 bases, with 12 bases lying between them. Germline V gene lookup returns CDR1 SGDLS and CDR2 YYNGEE. CDR3 size: 15 residues. CDR3: CASSVSGLLNQPQHF. The CDR3 nucleotides read TGTGCCAGCAGCGTATCTGGACTCCTGAATCAGCCCCAGCATTTT.